One sample yielded the 23 T cell receptor beta chains listed below, sequenced in a study of blood T cell repertoires in COVID-19. Sequencing used immunoSEQ multiplex PCR; TCRdb keeps in-frame clones, though not all of them. The sample includes roughly 250,000 clones, roughly 82% seen only once; the top ten take 4.5% to 5%. Specimen: peripheral blood. Receptors originate from a woman of 80 years or more with active or convalescent COVID-19.

The chain joins TRBV5-6 to TRBJ2-1; maybe TRBD1 (6 bases). CDR1 is SGHDT and CDR2 is YYEEEE in the germline V gene. The length of the CDR3 is 16 residues. V was cut by 4 bases and J by 4 bases, with 18 bases left in between. The DNA for the CDR3 is TGTGCCAGCAGCCCCCGGGGCAGGGGTCTTTACAATGAGCAGTTCTTC. It translates to CASSPRGRGLYNEQFF. The variable domain in full, with the rest retrieved from reference TRBV5-6 and TRBJ2-1, is DAGVTQSPTHLIKTRGQQVTLRCSPKSGHDTVSWYQQALGQGPQFIFQYYEEEERQRGNFPDRFSGHQFPNYSSELNVNALLLGDSALYLCASSPRGRGLYNEQFFGPGTRLTVL.

The genes are TRBV5-1 and TRBJ2-1; TRBD2 matches at 8 bases. Trimming removed 4 bases from V and 1 base from J; junction bases left unmatched: 7. There are 16 residues in the CDR3. Germline V gene sequence: CDR1 SGHRS, CDR2 YFSETQ. CDR3 loop: CASSLNLAGSYNEQFF. The CDR3 DNA sequence: TGCGCCAGCAGCCTGAACTTAGCGGGGTCCTACAATGAGCAGTTCTTC.

This clone turned up a few times. CDR3 region: CASSLISSIKETQYF. Here the CDR3 DNA reads TGTGCCAGCAGCCTGATCTCTAGTATAAAAGAGACCCAGTACTTC. The chain joins TRBV7-9 to TRBJ2-5; D is uncertain. This CDR3 has 15 amino acids. CDR1 and CDR2 (germline): SEHNR, FQNEAQ (reference sequence). V was pared by 5 bases and J by 3 bases, with 16 bases between.

The chain employs TRBV7-2 and TRBJ2-1; D gene ambiguous. V was trimmed by 3 bases and J by 0 bases, leaving 9 bases between them. Germline V gene lookup returns CDR1 SGHTA and CDR2 FQGNSA. This CDR3 region has 15 residues. The DNA of the CDR3 is TGTGCCAGCAGCTTGTCTATGAGCTCCTACAATGAGCAGTTCTTC. Translation: CASSLSMSSYNEQFF.

The CDR3 is CASSKPLAGQENNSPLHF. Here the CDR3 DNA reads TGTGCCAGCAGCAAACCCCTTGCAGGACAGGAAAATAATTCACCCCTCCACTTT. The chain employs TRBV21-1 and TRBJ1-6; the table gives TRBD1 as D, unverified against the DNA. TRBV21-1 is an annotated pseudogene. This CDR3 is built from 18 residues.

The rearrangement uses TRBV29-1 and TRBJ1-4; D remains ambiguous. Germline V CDR1 and CDR2: SQVTM, ANQGSEA. Trimming stripped 1 base from V and 8 bases from J, with 8 bases between. CDR3 size: 12 residues. The CDR3 DNA sequence: TGCAGCGTTGAAGGGGGAGAGGAAAAACTGTTTTTT. This translates into CSVEGGEEKLFF.

This clone came up once. A read error may explain this, as a much larger clone is one base away. The genes are TRBV5-1 and TRBJ1-6; 10 nucleotides agree with TRBD1. The CDR3 runs 16 residues. CDR1 and CDR2 from the germline V gene are SGHRS and YFSETQ. The CDR3 protein is CARSPGGTGDNSPLHF. In DNA form, the CDR3 reads TGCGCCCGCAGCCCGGGGGGGACAGGGGATAATTCACCCCTCCACTTT.

The chain employs TRBV4-2 and TRBJ1-5, with a possible D match to TRBD1 (5 bases). CDR1 and CDR2 (germline): LGHNA, YNFKEQ. The CDR3 runs to 15 residues. Trimming cost V 4 bases and J 6 bases, with 16 bases left between them. The CDR3 DNA is TGTGCCAGCAGCCCACGGACACAAACTGGTCAGCCCCAGCATTTT. It encodes CASSPRTQTGQPQHF.

This clone was counted between two and nine times. V usage is TRBV7-9 and J usage is TRBJ2-1; perhaps TRBD1 as D (6 bases). V was pared by 0 bases and J by 6 bases, with 9 bases between. This CDR3 spans 14 amino acids. Germline assignment: CDR1 SEHNR and CDR2 FQNEAQ (reference sequence). This CDR3 is CASSLATGLNEQFF. CDR3 nucleotide sequence: TGTGCCAGCAGCTTAGCTACAGGGCTCAATGAGCAGTTCTTC. Looking up the rest from reference TRBV7-9 and TRBJ2-1 gives the full variable domain: DTGVSQNPRHKITKRGQNVTFRCDPISEHNRLYWYRQTLGQGPEFLTYFQNEAQLEKSRLLSDRFSAERPKGSFSTLEIQRTEQGDSAMYLCASSLATGLNEQFFGPGTRLTVL.

The CDR3 coding sequence is TGTGCCAGCTCACCATCGCTCCCCAGGACAGGAAAACTCCACACTGAAGCTTTCTTT. It encodes CASSPSLPRTGKLHTEAFF. The gene calls are TRBV18 and TRBJ1-1, with 7 bases aligning to TRBD1. Germline assignment: CDR1 KGHSH and CDR2 LQKENI. The CDR3 covers 19 residues. J lost 3 bases, V lost 2 bases, and 18 bases had no gene match.

The V call is TRBV7-6, the J call TRBJ2-7; 10 nucleotides agree with TRBD1. Germline V gene data show CDR1 as SGHVS and CDR2 as FNYEAQ. The CDR3 totals 15 residues. J gave up 4 bases and V 2 bases, and 5 bases lay outside the gene matches. CDR3 in DNA: TGTGCCAGCAGCTTAACGGACAGGGGGAATTACGAGCAGTACTTC. Translated: CASSLTDRGNYEQYF.

This chain joins TRBV2 and TRBJ1-2; D uncertain. The CDR3 has 14 residues. Trimming shortened V by 7 bases and J by 4 bases, and 16 bases separated the two germline ends. CDR1 and CDR2 from the germline V gene are SNHLY and FYNNEI. Here the CDR3 reads CASNTPRRAYGYTF. The DNA of the CDR3 is TGTGCCAGCAATACCCCCAGGCGGGCCTATGGCTACACCTTC. Full variable domain (remainder filled in from reference TRBV2 and TRBJ1-2): EPEVTQTPSHQVTQMGQEVILRCVPISNHLYFYWYRQILGQKVEFLVSFYNNEISEKSEIFDDQFSVERPDGSNFTLKIRSTKLEDSAMYFCASNTPRRAYGYTFGSGTRLTVV.

V and J are TRBV11-2 and TRBJ2-7, with D possibly matching TRBD1 (5 bases). The V end was cut by 5 bases, the J end by 2 bases, with 13 bases between. This CDR3 contains 14 residues. Germline-derived CDR1 and CDR2 are SGHAT and FQNNGV. CDR3 DNA sequence: TGTGCCAGCAGCCTTCGATTAGGGGCCTACGAGCAGTACTTC. It yields the protein CASSLRLGAYEQYF.

The chain employs TRBV14 and TRBJ2-7; tentatively, D is TRBD2 (5 bases). Trimming removed 0 bases from V and 4 bases from J, with 13 bases in between. The germline V gene encodes CDR1 SGHDN and CDR2 FVKESK. The CDR3 has 15 residues. The CDR3 DNA sequence: TGTGCCAGCAGCCAAGAAGGGTCTAGCTCGTACGAGCAGTACTTC. Amino acids: CASSQEGSSSYEQYF.

The rearrangement links TRBV7-8 to TRBJ2-7; 8 bases agree with TRBD1. CDR1 is SGHVS and CDR2 is FQNEAQ in the germline V gene. J lost 0 bases, V lost 1 base, and 5 bases had no gene match. The CDR3 consists of 16 residues. CDR3 sequence (DNA): TGTGCCAGCAGCTTAGGTGGTGGACAGGGCTCCTACGAGCAGTACTTC. This codes for CASSLGGGQGSYEQYF.

The chain couples TRBV19 to TRBJ2-5, with D possibly being TRBD2 (6 bases). CDR1 is LNHDA, CDR2 SQIVND, per germline (reference sequence). V lost 6 bases and J 2 bases, leaving 10 bases between the germline ends. The CDR3 is 13 amino acids. As DNA, the CDR3 is TGTGCCAGTAGCGGGAGTTTTCAAGAGACCCAGTACTTC. As protein: CASSGSFQETQYF.

V and J are TRBV3-1 (or the pseudogene TRBV3-2) and TRBJ1-3; D gene unclear. Germline CDR1 is LGHDT and CDR2 is YNNKEL (reference sequence). Between the trimmed V and J ends, which lost 3 bases and 0 bases, there was a span of 15 bases. The CDR3 loop spans 17 amino acids. The CDR3 region is CASSQFSGGSSGNTIYF. The CDR3 coding sequence is TGTGCCAGCAGCCAGTTCTCGGGAGGGAGCTCTGGAAACACCATATATTTT.

The chain uses TRBV3-1 (or the pseudogene TRBV3-2) and TRBJ2-1, with 8 positions matching TRBD2. The CDR3 spans 14 residues. Per germline, CDR1 LGHDT and CDR2 YNNKEL (reference sequence). J lost 2 bases, V lost 4 bases, and 1 base had no gene match. This chain's CDR3 is CASSPGLAYNEQFF. For the CDR3, the DNA is TGTGCCAGCAGCCCGGGACTAGCCTACAATGAGCAGTTCTTC.

The J gene is TRBJ2-1, the V gene TRBV28; perhaps TRBD2 as D (5 bases). The CDR3 is 16 residues long. From germline, CDR1 is MDHEN and CDR2 SYDVKM. Between the trimmed V and J ends, which lost 3 bases and 10 bases, there was a span of 22 bases. The CDR3, as DNA: TGTGCCAGCAGTTTTGGGAGTAGATCCCTGACATTCGAGCAGTTCTTC. As protein: CASSFGSRSLTFEQFF.

CDR3 DNA sequence: TGTGCCAGCAGTTTAGCAGGGTATACTAATCAGCCCCAGCATTTT. Translation gives CASSLAGYTNQPQHF. V and J are TRBV28 and TRBJ1-5, with a possible D match to TRBD1 (5 bases). The CDR3 length is 15 residues. The germline V gene has CDR1 MDHEN and CDR2 SYDVKM. Deletions cut 2 bases from V and 4 bases from J, with 12 bases between.

This clone came up a few times. The chain links TRBV24-1 to TRBJ2-1; D not resolved. Trimming removed 1 base from V and 7 bases from J, with 7 bases in between. Germline CDR1 and CDR2: KGHDR and SFDVKD. This CDR3 is 13 amino acids long. The CDR3 region is CATSDFSGNEQFF. For the CDR3, the DNA is TGTGCCACCAGTGATTTTTCCGGTAATGAGCAGTTCTTC.

This chain's CDR3 is CASSFPASGAFF. The CDR3, as DNA: TGTGCCAGCAGTTTCCCCGCCTCGGGAGCTTTCTTT. J is TRBJ1-1 and V is TRBV12-3 or TRBV12-4; the D is unclear. Trimming shortened V by 3 bases and J by 10 bases, and 12 bases separated the two germline ends. The CDR3 is 12 residues long.

This chain connects TRBV9 to TRBJ2-3, with 11 bases matching TRBD2. The CDR3 spans 17 residues. CDR1 SGDLS and CDR2 YYNGEE come from the germline V gene. V was clipped by 1 base and J by 5 bases; unmatched bases: 9. The CDR3 spells CASSVILAGGGGDTQYF. The DNA for the CDR3 is TGTGCCAGCAGCGTAATCCTAGCGGGAGGAGGTGGAGATACGCAGTATTTT.